This T cell receptor (beta chain) was profiled in a study of cytomegalovirus exposure and HLA in healthy donors. With 3 bases clipped from V and 0 bases from J, the junction kept 5 bases outside the gene matches. Germline CDR1 SGDLS, CDR2 YYNGEE. The CDR3 runs to 15 residues. Assay: immunoSEQ multiplex PCR; the TCRdb copy retains only in-frame clones and omits some. The profile shows some 90,000 clones, approximately 96% of them singletons. Sequencing input: PBMCs. The source of this sequence is a man aged 18 to 29 in good health and CMV-seronegative. The V call is TRBV9, the J call TRBJ1-1; the match to TRBD1 covers 7 bases. The CDR3 DNA reads as TGTGCCAGCAGCGGACGACAGGGAGTGAACACTGAAGCTTTCTTT. Its translation: CASSGRQGVNTEAFF.